The 24 T cell receptor beta chains below were found in one sample sequenced in a study of T cells after yellow fever vaccination. MiXCR, applied by TCRdb to the 5' RACE reads, yields one record per CDR3 protein. Among hundreds of thousands of distinct CDR3 sequences listed, about a fifth were seen once. The input for sequencing was PBMCs, taken 21 days after the first yellow fever vaccination. These receptor sequences come from a man aged 18 to 30 who received the YFV17D yellow fever vaccine.

The chain employs TRBV7-2 and TRBJ2-7; 14 nucleotides match TRBD2. This CDR3 region has 16 residues. Germline lookup yields CDR1 SGHTA and CDR2 FQGNSA. With 4 bases clipped from V and 5 bases from J, the junction kept 7 bases outside the gene matches. The chain's CDR3 is CASSSGGLAGGHEQYF. The CDR3 DNA sequence: TGTGCCAGCAGCTCCGGCGGACTAGCGGGGGGTCACGAGCAGTACTTC.

The CDR3 spells CASSGWDRTTDTQYF. CDR3 sequence (DNA): TGTGCCAGCAGCGGATGGGACAGGACCACAGATACGCAGTATTTT. V and J are TRBV9 and TRBJ2-3; 8 bases line up with TRBD1. The length of the CDR3 is 15 residues. With V trimmed by 3 bases and J by 2 bases, 5 bases remained unmatched. Germline V gene lookup returns CDR1 SGDLS and CDR2 YYNGEE.

The rearrangement links TRBV24-1 to TRBJ2-3; the match to TRBD2 covers 8 bases. Germline lookup yields CDR1 KGHDR and CDR2 SFDVKD. The J segment lost 2 bases and the V segment lost 7 bases, leaving 1 base of the junction unmatched. This CDR3 contains 13 residues. The CDR3 DNA reads TGTGCCACCAGCGGGGGGGACACAGATACGCAGTATTTT. Protein: CATSGGDTDTQYF.

This clonotype was observed at least ten times. The gene calls are TRBV5-1 and TRBJ1-2; TRBD1 might be the D (6 bases). Germline loops: CDR1 SGHRS, CDR2 YFSETQ. The V end lost 4 bases, the J end lost 8 bases, and 21 bases lay between the germline ends. This CDR3 is 15 amino acids long. The CDR3, as DNA: TGCGCCAGCAGCCCCGGGTCAGTACAGGGCCACGGCTACACCTTC. Its protein is CASSPGSVQGHGYTF.

The chain couples TRBV27 to TRBJ2-1, with no clear D. With 2 bases removed from V and 0 bases from J, the gap between germline ends came to 8 bases. The CDR3 sequence is 15 residues long. Germline CDR1 and CDR2: MNHEY and SMNVEV (reference sequence). The CDR3 DNA follows: TGTGCCAGCAGTTTAGTTGCAAGCTCCTACAATGAGCAGTTCTTC. This codes for CASSLVASSYNEQFF.

The table lists this clonotype with a few counts. The J gene is TRBJ2-4, the V gene TRBV20-1; D is undetermined. Germline-derived CDR1 and CDR2 are DFQATT and SNEGSKA (reference sequence). Trimming took 4 bases from V and 5 from J, leaving 15 bases between them. The CDR3 is 14 residues long. CDR3 residues: CSAKDGPRQNIQYF. The CDR3 coding sequence is TGCAGTGCTAAAGACGGGCCTAGACAAAACATTCAGTACTTC.

The chain joins TRBV5-5 to TRBJ1-2; D remains unclear. This CDR3 contains 14 residues. Germline lookup yields CDR1 SGHKS and CDR2 YYEKEE (reference sequence). Trimming shortened V by 1 base and J by 4 bases, and 11 bases separated the two germline ends. The CDR3 coding sequence is TGTGCCAGCAGCTTGTCTACAGAGGTCTATGGCTACACCTTC. As protein: CASSLSTEVYGYTF.

In this sample, this clonotype turned up a few times. V is TRBV20-1 and J is TRBJ1-1, with D perhaps TRBD1 (5 bases). Germline CDR1 and CDR2: DFQATT and SNEGSKA (reference sequence). Trimming stripped 1 base from V and 1 base from J, with 10 bases between. The length of the CDR3 is 14 residues. The CDR3 loop is CSARVWGPNTEAFF. CDR3 nucleotide sequence: TGCAGTGCTAGAGTCTGGGGACCGAACACTGAAGCTTTCTTT.

The V and J genes are TRBV4-3 and TRBJ2-1; tentatively, D is TRBD1 or TRBD2 (5 bases each). The CDR3 consists of 14 residues. CDR1 and CDR2 (germline): LGHNA, YSLEER. V lost 0 bases and J 7 bases, leaving 10 bases between the germline ends. The CDR3 DNA reads as TGCGCCAGCAGCCAAGAGGGTTGGGGGAATGAGCAGTTCTTC. Protein product: CASSQEGWGNEQFF.

V and J are TRBV3-1 and TRBJ2-7; D is unclear. V dropped 1 base and J dropped 4 bases, with 8 bases sitting between them. CDR3 length equals 13 residues. Germline-derived CDR1 and CDR2 are LGHDT and YNNKEL (reference sequence). The CDR3 protein is CASSQADGYEQYF. In DNA, the CDR3 is TGTGCCAGCAGCCAAGCTGACGGATACGAGCAGTACTTC.

This clonotype was picked up a small number of times. This chain uses TRBV27 with TRBJ1-1; TRBD1 aligns across 9 bases. Trimming cost V 6 bases and J 4 bases; bases outside gene matches: 6. The CDR3 has 14 residues. Germline V CDR1 and CDR2: MNHEY, SMNVEV (reference sequence). The CDR3 spells CASRTWDRATEAFF. CDR3 coding DNA: TGTGCCAGCAGGACCTGGGACAGGGCCACTGAAGCTTTCTTT.

This clonotype was detected only a few times. This sequence joins TRBV12-3 or TRBV12-4 and TRBJ2-1, with 7 bases lining up with TRBD2. The CDR3 extends over 11 amino acids. V was clipped by 5 bases and J by 16 bases; unmatched bases: 8. The CDR3 DNA follows: TGTGCCAGCAGTACTCCCGGGACTACCTTCTTC. Its translation is CASSTPGTTFF.

This clonotype was detected a few times. This chain joins TRBV27 and TRBJ2-7; 10 bases fit TRBD1. Unmatched junction bases numbered 13, after V lost 5 bases and J lost 3 bases. Germline loops: CDR1 MNHEY, CDR2 SMNVEV (reference sequence). CDR3 length: 17 amino acids. In DNA, the CDR3 is TGTGCCAGCAGTCCTCCCTCCGGGACAGGGGTCCTCTACGAGCAGTACGTC. Translated: CASSPPSGTGVLYEQYV.

The sample holds many counts of this clonotype. The chain uses TRBV5-1 and TRBJ2-7; D is undetermined. This CDR3 region has 10 residues. Trimming cost V 2 bases and J 3 bases, with 0 bases left between them. CDR1 and CDR2 from the germline V gene are SGHRS and YFSETQ. The CDR3 loop reads CASSFYEQYF. CDR3 nucleotides: TGCGCCAGCAGCTTCTACGAGCAGTACTTC.

The chain has TRBV7-2 and TRBJ2-5; D perhaps matches TRBD1 (5 bases). V lost 1 base to trimming and J lost 7 bases, with 16 bases between them. This CDR3 is 15 amino acids long. Germline V gene sequence: CDR1 SGHTA, CDR2 FQGNSA. DNA for the CDR3: TGTGCCAGCAGCTTAGACGTCCCAGGGCTTACGACCCAGTACTTC. Translating gives CASSLDVPGLTTQYF.

This clonotype was observed a few times. V is TRBV5-5 and J is TRBJ2-5; tentative D call: TRBD2 (5 bases). The CDR3 consists of 12 residues. Germline lookup yields CDR1 SGHKS and CDR2 YYEKEE (reference sequence). Between the trimmed V and J ends, which lost 7 bases and 5 bases, there was a span of 12 bases. The CDR3 region is CASGSGEETQYF. The CDR3 DNA is TGTGCCAGCGGGAGTGGGGAGGAGACCCAGTACTTC. Variable domain in full (rest from reference TRBV5-5 and TRBJ2-5): DAGVTQSPTHLIKTRGQQVTLRCSPISGHKSVSWYQQVLGQGPQFIFQYYEKEERGRGNFPDRFSARQFPNYSSELNVNALLLGDSALYLCASGSGEETQYFGPGTRLLVL.

The chain has TRBV7-9 and TRBJ2-5, with D possibly TRBD1 on 6 matching bases. This CDR3 has 14 amino acids. V was clipped by 5 bases and J by 3 bases, with 13 bases between them. Per germline, CDR1 SEHNR and CDR2 FQNEAQ (reference sequence). CDR3 region: CASSHDRRKETQYF. For the CDR3, the DNA is TGTGCCAGCAGCCACGACAGGCGCAAAGAGACCCAGTACTTC.

This clonotype was detected only a few times. The rearrangement uses TRBV3-1 and TRBJ2-7; D not resolved. The CDR3 is 12 residues long. Per the germline V gene, CDR1 is LGHDT and CDR2 is YNNKEL (reference sequence). Trimming removed 5 bases from V and 5 bases from J, with 10 bases in between. The CDR3 DNA is TGTGCCAGCAGCGAAAGTCTTAACGAGCAGTACTTC. Protein: CASSESLNEQYF.

The gene calls are TRBV5-6 and TRBJ2-7, with a possible D match to TRBD2 (6 bases). The CDR3 is made up of 13 amino acids. V lost 3 bases, J lost 6 bases, and 13 bases lay in between. Germline lookup yields CDR1 SGHDT and CDR2 YYEEEE. The CDR3 spells CASSWASGGEQYV. In nucleotides, the CDR3 is TGTGCCAGCAGCTGGGCCTCCGGGGGCGAGCAGTACGTC.

The genes are TRBV18 and TRBJ2-3; D uncertain. The CDR3 is made up of 15 amino acids. Deletions cut 0 bases from V and 2 bases from J, with 9 bases between. CDR1 KGHSH and CDR2 LQKENI come from the germline V gene. The CDR3 spells CASSPPGRTTDTQYF. The CDR3 DNA sequence: TGTGCCAGCTCACCACCCGGGCGGACCACAGATACGCAGTATTTT. The whole variable domain, remainder taken from reference TRBV18 and TRBJ2-3, is NAGVMQNPRHLVRRRGQEARLRCSPMKGHSHVYWYRQLPEEGLKFMVYLQKENIIDESGMPKERFSAEFPKEGPSILRIQQVVRGDSAAYFCASSPPGRTTDTQYFGPGTRLTVL.

The chain combines TRBV7-9 with TRBJ2-3, with 7 bases identical to TRBD2. With V trimmed by 3 bases and J by 3 bases, 12 bases remained unmatched. The CDR3 covers 17 residues. Germline V lookup: CDR1 SEHNR, CDR2 FQNEAQ (reference sequence). The CDR3 reads CASSLIGTQRGTDTQYF. The CDR3 coding sequence is TGTGCCAGCAGCTTGATCGGGACCCAGCGGGGAACAGATACGCAGTATTTT.

The V call is TRBV3-1, the J call TRBJ1-1; D uncertain. The V end was cut by 11 bases, the J end by 0 bases, with 7 bases between. CDR1 LGHDT and CDR2 YNNKEL come from the germline V gene (reference sequence). This CDR3 spans 11 amino acids. The CDR3 sequence is CAAGMNTEAFF. The CDR3 coding sequence is TGTGCCGCGGGGATGAACACTGAAGCTTTCTTT. Combining the CDR3 with reference TRBV3-1 and TRBJ1-1 gives the whole variable domain DTAVSQTPKYLVTQMGNDKSIKCEQNLGHDTMYWYKQDSKKFLKIMFSYNNKELIINETVPNRFSPKSPDKAHLNLHINSLELGDSAVYFCAAGMNTEAFFGQGTRLTVV.

The chain recombines TRBV12-3 or TRBV12-4 with TRBJ2-1; D might be TRBD2 (6 bases). The V and J ends lost 3 bases and 6 bases respectively, with 12 bases between them. The CDR3 contains 14 residues. For the CDR3, the DNA is TGTGCCAGCAGTTTCCGGCGGGGACCCAATGAGCAGTTCTTC. The encoded protein is CASSFRRGPNEQFF.

This chain links TRBV4-2 with TRBJ1-2; D not resolved. CDR3 length equals 16 residues. The V gene lost 0 bases and the J gene lost 4 bases, with 15 bases spanning the gap. Germline V CDR1 and CDR2: LGHNA, YNFKEQ. CDR3 nucleotide sequence: TGTGCCAGCAGCCAAGATTCATCGGGAGGAGGCTATGGCTACACCTTC. Translating it yields CASSQDSSGGGYGYTF.